This T cell receptor beta chain originates from a study of blood T cell repertoires in COVID-19. Across the study: From the United States, Italy and Spain came samples of acute and convalescent COVID-19. Sources were T cells, B-cell-depleted T cells, or PBMCs; the material itself was cDNA or gDNA.

Original processing notes: Reference gene primer amplification gave nucleated cell count estimates. TCRdb keeps only in-frame clones here, not all; method: immunoSEQ multiplex PCR. V and J calls plus clone size are reproduced from that table; the DNA served to infer D and trimming. This table has about 180,000 clones, approximately 83% appearing once. V gave up 6 bases and J gave up 0 bases; unmatched junction bases: 10. The CDR3 spans 16 residues. CDR1 and CDR2 (germline): SNHLY, FYNNEI. Sample: peripheral blood. The clonotype was recovered from a man between 60 and 75 years old with acute or convalescent COVID-19. The chain recombines TRBV2 with TRBJ2-7; 8 positions match TRBD2. The CDR3 spells CASRSPAGDISYEQYF. As DNA, the CDR3 is TGTGCCAGCAGGAGCCCAGCGGGAGACATCTCCTACGAGCAGTACTTC.